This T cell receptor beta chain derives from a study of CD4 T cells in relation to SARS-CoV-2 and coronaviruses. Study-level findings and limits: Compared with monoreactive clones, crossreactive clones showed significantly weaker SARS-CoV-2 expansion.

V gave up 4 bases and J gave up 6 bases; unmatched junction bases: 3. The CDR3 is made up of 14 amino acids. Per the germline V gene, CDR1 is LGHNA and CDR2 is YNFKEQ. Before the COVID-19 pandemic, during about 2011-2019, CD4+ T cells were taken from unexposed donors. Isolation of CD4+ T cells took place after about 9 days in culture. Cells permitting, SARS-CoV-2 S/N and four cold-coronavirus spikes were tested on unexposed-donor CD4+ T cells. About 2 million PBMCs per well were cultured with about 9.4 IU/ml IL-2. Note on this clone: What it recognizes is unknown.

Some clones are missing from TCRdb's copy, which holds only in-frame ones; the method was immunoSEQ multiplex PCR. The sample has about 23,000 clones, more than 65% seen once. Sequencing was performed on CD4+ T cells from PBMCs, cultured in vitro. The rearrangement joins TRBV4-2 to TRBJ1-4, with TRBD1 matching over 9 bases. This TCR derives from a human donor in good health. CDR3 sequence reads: CASSRRTGDEKLFF. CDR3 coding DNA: TGTGCCAGCAGCCGGAGGACAGGGGATGAAAAACTGTTTTTT.